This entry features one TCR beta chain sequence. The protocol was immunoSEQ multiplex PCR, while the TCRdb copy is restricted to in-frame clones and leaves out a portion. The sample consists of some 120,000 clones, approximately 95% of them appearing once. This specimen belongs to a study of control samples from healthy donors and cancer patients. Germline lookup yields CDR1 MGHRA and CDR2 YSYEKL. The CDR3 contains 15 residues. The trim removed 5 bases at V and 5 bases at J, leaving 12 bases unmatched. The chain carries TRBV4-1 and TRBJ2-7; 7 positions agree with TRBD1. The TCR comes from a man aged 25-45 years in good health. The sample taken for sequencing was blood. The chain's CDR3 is CASSTGQAVTHEQYF. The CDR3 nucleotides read TGCGCCAGCAGCACAGGACAGGCCGTGACCCACGAGCAGTACTTC.